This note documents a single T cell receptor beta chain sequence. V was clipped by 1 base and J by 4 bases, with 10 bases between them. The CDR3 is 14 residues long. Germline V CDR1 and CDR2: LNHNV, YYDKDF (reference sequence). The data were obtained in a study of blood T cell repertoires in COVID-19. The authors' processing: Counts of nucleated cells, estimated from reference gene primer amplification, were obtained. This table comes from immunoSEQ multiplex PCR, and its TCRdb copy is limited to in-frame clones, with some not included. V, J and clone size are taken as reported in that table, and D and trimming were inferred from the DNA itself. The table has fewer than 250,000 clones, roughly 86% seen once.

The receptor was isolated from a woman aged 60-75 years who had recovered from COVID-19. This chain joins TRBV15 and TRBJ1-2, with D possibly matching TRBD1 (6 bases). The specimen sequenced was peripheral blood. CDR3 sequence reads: CATSRAGVGYGYTF. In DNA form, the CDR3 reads TGTGCCACCAGCAGAGCAGGGGTCGGCTATGGCTACACCTTC.